This T cell receptor beta chain was recovered during a study of T cells in Graves' hyperthyroidism and ophthalmopathy. The CDR3 loop spans 16 amino acids. Germline CDR1 reads LGHNA; CDR2 reads YNFKEQ. V dropped 5 bases and J dropped 0; count of bases not matched to a gene: 5. Newly diagnosed patients aged 18 to 65 had hyperthyroidism of under 2 months' duration. RNA transcripts served as the template for amplifying TCR beta CDR3 regions. When the TCR CDR3 underwent first-round RT-PCR, the HTBI primer set was used. Each CDR3 protein gets one entry after TCRdb re-called the multiplex PCR reads with MiXCR. The profile shows hundreds of thousands of distinct CDR3 sequences, 12% to 15% of them singletons.

This receptor was identified in a woman between 18 and 29 years old with Graves' hyperthyroidism. V is TRBV4-2 and J is TRBJ2-1; TRBD2 matches 9 bases. What was sequenced was blood. Here the CDR3 reads CASSDGLARSYNEQFF. The CDR3 nucleotides are TGTGCCAGCAGCGACGGACTAGCGCGCTCCTACAATGAGCAGTTCTTC.